A single sample is the source of the 22 T cell receptor beta chains below, sequenced in a study of CD8+ T cells in alopecia areata. Lesional scalp tissue (obtained by punch biopsy) and peripheral blood were collected from alopecia areata patients. Reverse transcription of extracted RNA yielded cDNA, which provided the sequencing template. The protocol was immunoSEQ multiplex PCR, while the TCRdb copy is restricted to in-frame clones and leaves out a portion. Among some 11,000 clones, around three fifths were seen once, and the ten largest hold around a fifth. The sample was skin. The receptors come from a human donor with alopecia areata.

The chain has TRBV28 and TRBJ2-7, with D perhaps given as TRBD1 or TRBD2 (7 bases each). Trimming left V 5 bases short and J 2 bases short, with 13 bases between. Germline-derived CDR1 and CDR2 are MDHEN and SYDVKM. The CDR3 is made up of 14 amino acids. The CDR3 nucleotides read TGTGCCAGCAGTCCAGGGGGGGCCGCCTACGAGCAGTACTTC. It translates to CASSPGGAAYEQYF.

The genes are TRBV5-3 and TRBJ2-2, with D tentatively TRBD1 or TRBD2 (5 bases each). TRBV5-3 is classed as an ORF, of uncertain function. The CDR3 spans 16 residues. V lost 4 bases, J lost 4 bases, and 17 bases lay in between. The CDR3 DNA reads TGTGCCAGAAGCGGCTTGAGGGACCCGACCACCGGGGAGCTGTTTTTT. This translates into CARSGLRDPTTGELFF.

This clone was counted a few times. The V gene is TRBV6-5, the J gene TRBJ2-1; D possibly corresponds to TRBD1 (5 bases). Deletions cut 0 bases from V and 7 bases from J, with 13 bases between. Per the germline V gene, CDR1 is MNHEY and CDR2 is SVGAGI. This CDR3 spans 15 amino acids. CDR3 nucleotides: TGTGCCAGCAGTTACTCGTGGACACCAGTAAATGAGCAGTTCTTC. Protein sequence: CASSYSWTPVNEQFF.

The sample holds a few counts of this clone. The chain is built from TRBV30 and TRBJ2-7; D is perhaps TRBD2 (5 bases). The germline V and J ends were trimmed by 0 bases and 6 bases, with 9 bases remaining between them. This CDR3 is built from 12 residues. Germline V gene data show CDR1 as GTSNPN and CDR2 as SVGIG (reference sequence). The CDR3, as DNA: TGTGCCTGGAGTGTAGAGGGCCCCGAGCAGTACTTC. Its translation: CAWSVEGPEQYF.

The chain uses TRBV20-1 and TRBJ2-5; D is uncertain. Trimming took off 2 bases at V and 4 bases at J, with 2 bases between the two ends. CDR1 is DFQATT and CDR2 is SNEGSKA in the germline V gene (reference sequence). This CDR3 is built from 10 residues. The CDR3 loop reads CSARLETQYF. In nucleotides, the CDR3 is TGCAGTGCTAGACTAGAGACCCAGTACTTC.

The genes are TRBV4-1 and TRBJ1-4; weak D call: TRBD1 (6 bases). CDR1 MGHRA and CDR2 YSYEKL come from the germline V gene. The CDR3 has 14 residues. Trimming removed 7 bases at V and 1 base at J, with 10 bases between. The CDR3 region has the DNA TGCGCCAGCACGCTGACAGGAACTAATGAAAAACTGTTTTTT. Protein sequence: CASTLTGTNEKLFF.

This clone appeared a few times. DNA of the CDR3: TGTGCCAGCAGTACTAGCGGGCAGAACACCGGGGAGCTGTTTTTT. This gives the protein CASSTSGQNTGELFF. This chain links TRBV2 with TRBJ2-2, with 9 bases matching TRBD2. V shed 5 bases, J shed 1 base, and the junction held 2 bases outside the gene matches. The CDR3 extends over 15 amino acids. In germline, CDR1 is SNHLY, CDR2 FYNNEI.

This rearrangement joins TRBV6-5 to TRBJ1-5; 8 nucleotides agree with TRBD1. In germline, CDR1 is MNHEY, CDR2 SVGAGI. The V and J ends lost 6 bases and 14 bases, in that order; junction bases with no gene match: 15. The length of the CDR3 is 14 residues. In DNA form, the CDR3 reads TGTGCCAGCAGGGCGACAGGGGCCTTTGCGGGGGAGCATTTT. Translation gives CASRATGAFAGEHF.

The rearrangement joins TRBV19 to TRBJ2-3; 7 nucleotides match TRBD1. The J segment lost 1 base and the V segment lost 5 bases, leaving 6 bases of the junction unmatched. Germline assignment: CDR1 LNHDA and CDR2 SQIVND (reference sequence). This CDR3 is built from 15 residues. This chain's CDR3 is CASSLDRAGTDTQYF. The CDR3 DNA is TGTGCCAGTAGTCTCGACAGGGCGGGCACAGATACGCAGTATTTT.

V and J are TRBV28 and TRBJ2-7; possibly TRBD1 for D (5 bases). Trimming pared 4 bases from V and 5 bases from J, leaving 18 bases between. CDR1 and CDR2 from the germline V gene are MDHEN and SYDVKM. This CDR3 region has 15 residues. CDR3 loop: CASSSPPTASHEQYF. CDR3 DNA: TGTGCCAGCAGTTCCCCCCCGACAGCGTCCCACGAGCAGTACTTC.

The J gene is TRBJ1-2, the V gene TRBV5-1; D is unclear. This CDR3 is 17 amino acids long. The germline V gene has CDR1 SGHRS and CDR2 YFSETQ. Trimming pared 4 bases from V and 6 bases from J, leaving 25 bases between. The CDR3 bases are TGCGCCAGCAGCCTCCGTCCTGTGGGCGCTGAAAGAAATGGCTACACCTTC. Its protein product is CASSLRPVGAERNGYTF.

The genes are TRBV7-9 and TRBJ1-1; possible D gene TRBD1, 5 bases. Trimming took 4 bases from V and 0 from J, leaving 12 bases between them. From germline, CDR1 is SEHNR and CDR2 FQNEAQ (reference sequence). This CDR3 is built from 15 residues. The CDR3 spells CASSSPGLLNTEAFF. The CDR3 DNA sequence: TGTGCCAGCAGCTCTCCGGGACTCTTGAACACTGAAGCTTTCTTT. Drawing the rest from reference TRBV7-9 and TRBJ1-1, the complete variable domain is DTGVSQNPRHKITKRGQNVTFRCDPISEHNRLYWYRQTLGQGPEFLTYFQNEAQLEKSRLLSDRFSAERPKGSFSTLEIQRTEQGDSAMYLCASSSPGLLNTEAFFGQGTRLTVV.

For the CDR3, the DNA is TGTGCCAGTAGTATCGACAGGGCTCGAGAGCAGTTCTTC. This translates into CASSIDRAREQFF. This sequence joins TRBV19 and TRBJ2-1, with 7 nucleotides matching TRBD1. Trimming took 3 bases from V and 10 from J; bases not matched to a gene: 6. Germline lookup yields CDR1 LNHDA and CDR2 SQIVND (reference sequence). The CDR3 sequence is 13 residues long.

This clone was seen a few times. The V and J genes are TRBV6-5 and TRBJ1-1, with 7 bases fitting TRBD1. Trimming cost V 0 bases and J 4 bases; bases outside gene matches: 5. The CDR3 length is 15 residues. Per the germline V gene, CDR1 is MNHEY and CDR2 is SVGAGI. The CDR3 coding sequence is TGTGCCAGCAGTTACTCAACAGGGGTGGGCACTGAAGCTTTCTTT. The encoded protein is CASSYSTGVGTEAFF.

This sequence joins TRBV29-1 and TRBJ2-1; 9 bases line up with TRBD2. The CDR3 contains 15 residues. Looked up from germline, CDR1 is SQVTM and CDR2 is ANQGSEA. The V segment lost 3 bases and the J segment 3 bases; nucleotides outside the gene matches: 6. The CDR3, as DNA: TGCAGCGTTGATAGCCTAGCGGGGATCTACAATGAGCAGTTCTTC. This codes for CSVDSLAGIYNEQFF.

This clone was seen more than once but under ten times. The V call is TRBV2, the J call TRBJ2-5; 7 bases fit TRBD2. V trimming: 6 bases; J trimming: 4 bases; junction bases outside the gene matches: 5. The CDR3 runs to 13 residues. The germline CDR1 and CDR2 sequences are SNHLY and FYNNEI. The CDR3 loop reads CASSGGSRETQYF. The CDR3 DNA sequence: TGTGCCAGCAGCGGCGGGAGCCGAGAGACCCAGTACTTC.

Only a few counts were recorded for this clone. J is TRBJ2-2 and V is TRBV27; no clear D. This CDR3 region has 12 residues. V dropped 0 bases and J dropped 10 bases, with 6 bases sitting between them. The germline CDR1 and CDR2 sequences are MNHEY and SMNVEV (reference sequence). The CDR3 DNA reads TGTGCCAGCAGTTTATCTGGGGTGGAGCTGTTTTTT. Translating gives CASSLSGVELFF.

This clone was detected only a few times. The gene calls are TRBV6-6 and TRBJ2-7; D remains unclear. Trimming removed 0 bases at V and 3 bases at J, with 3 bases between. Per germline, CDR1 MNHNY and CDR2 SVGAGI (reference sequence). The CDR3 length is 12 residues. In nucleotides, the CDR3 is TGTGCCAGCAGTTACTCGGTCTACGAGCAGTACTTC. Its translation is CASSYSVYEQYF.

The chain links TRBV7-2 to TRBJ1-2, with no clear D. Trimming stripped 4 bases from V and 6 bases from J, with 15 bases between. CDR1 and CDR2 from the germline V gene are SGHTA and FQGNSA. CDR3 length: 14 amino acids. CDR3 sequence reads: CASSYFIPGHGYTF. The CDR3 nucleotides are TGTGCCAGCAGCTATTTCATACCCGGACATGGCTACACCTTC.

The genes are TRBV5-1 and TRBJ1-2, with D unresolved. V dropped 0 bases and J dropped 8 bases, with 11 bases sitting between them. Germline CDR1 is SGHRS and CDR2 is YFSETQ. This CDR3 region has 13 residues. The CDR3 DNA is TGCGCCAGCAGCTTGGTGAGGGTTGGGGGCTACACCTTC. This encodes CASSLVRVGGYTF.

By sample fraction, this clone is medium-sized. The chain links TRBV7-9 to TRBJ1-1; no reliable D call. The CDR3 contains 11 residues. The V and J ends lost 7 bases and 5 bases respectively, with 8 bases between them. Germline CDR1 is SEHNR and CDR2 is FQNEAQ (reference sequence). CDR3 loop: CASTGMTEAFF. CDR3 DNA: TGTGCCAGCACTGGGATGACTGAAGCTTTCTTT.

The chain recombines TRBV10-3 with TRBJ2-4; possibly TRBD2 for D (6 bases). Trimming left V 5 bases short and J 1 base short, with 9 bases between. The CDR3 is 14 residues long. Germline V gene lookup returns CDR1 ENHRY and CDR2 SYGVKD. CDR3 DNA: TGTGCCATCAGTCGGGGGTGGGCCAAAAACATTCAGTACTTC. Protein product: CAISRGWAKNIQYF.